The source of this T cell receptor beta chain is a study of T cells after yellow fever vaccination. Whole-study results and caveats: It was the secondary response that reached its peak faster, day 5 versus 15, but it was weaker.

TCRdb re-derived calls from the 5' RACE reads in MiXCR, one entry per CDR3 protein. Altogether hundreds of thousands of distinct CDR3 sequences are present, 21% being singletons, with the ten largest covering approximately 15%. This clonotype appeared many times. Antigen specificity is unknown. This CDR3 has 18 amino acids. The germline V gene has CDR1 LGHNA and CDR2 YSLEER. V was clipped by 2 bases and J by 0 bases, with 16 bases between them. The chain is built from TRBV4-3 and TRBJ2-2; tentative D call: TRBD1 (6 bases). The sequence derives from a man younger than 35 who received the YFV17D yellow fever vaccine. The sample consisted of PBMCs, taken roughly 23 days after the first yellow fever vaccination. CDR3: CASSQRLTGTTNTGELFF. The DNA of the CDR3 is TGCGCCAGCAGCCAAAGATTGACCGGGACAACGAACACCGGGGAGCTGTTTTTT.